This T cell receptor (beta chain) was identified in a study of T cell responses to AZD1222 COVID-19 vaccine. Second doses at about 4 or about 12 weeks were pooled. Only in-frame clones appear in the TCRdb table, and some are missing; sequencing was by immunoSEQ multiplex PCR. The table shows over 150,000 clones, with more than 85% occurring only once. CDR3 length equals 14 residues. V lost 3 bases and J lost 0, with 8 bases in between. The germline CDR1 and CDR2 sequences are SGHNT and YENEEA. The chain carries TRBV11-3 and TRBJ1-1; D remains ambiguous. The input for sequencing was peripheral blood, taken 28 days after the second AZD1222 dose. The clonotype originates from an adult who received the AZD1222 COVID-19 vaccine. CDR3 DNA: TGTGCCAGCAGCTTGAGTCTGTTGAACACTGAAGCTTTCTTT. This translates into CASSLSLLNTEAFF.